Listed below are T cell receptor beta chains from one sample, sequenced in a study of cytomegalovirus exposure and HLA in healthy donors. Sequencing used immunoSEQ multiplex PCR; TCRdb keeps in-frame clones, though not all of them. The sample shows some 66,000 clones, 78% of them seen only once. What was sequenced was PBMCs. Receptors were obtained from a man in his forties in good health and CMV-seronegative. CDR3s include the opening cysteine and the closing phenylalanine or tryptophan. The D gene is left open where the match is weak. Size tells how often a clone was seen (once, few, many) or the class of an expanded clone, and some rows leave it out.

v_gene,abundance,j_gene,d_gene,CDR3aa,CDR3nt
TRBV7-8,once,TRBJ2-3,TRBD2,CASSLESGRTDTQYF,TGTGCCAGCAGCTTGGAAAGCGGGAGGACAGATACGCAGTATTTT
TRBV10-1,NA,TRBJ1-5,NA,CASSESGGFNQPQHF,TGCGCCAGCAGTGAGTCTGGGGGCTTCAATCAGCCCCAGCATTTT
TRBV6-6,NA,TRBJ1-5,NA,CASSYSGAYQPQHF,TGTGCCAGCAGTTACTCGGGGGCCTATCAGCCCCAGCATTTT
TRBV6-1,NA,TRBJ2-5,NA,CASSGPPGGVETQYF,TGTGCCAGCAGTGGCCCCCCAGGCGGGGTGGAGACCCAGTACTTC
TRBV28,NA,TRBJ1-2,NA,CSTAGGYGYTF,TGTTCAACGGCCGGGGGATATGGCTACACCTTC
TRBV21-1,NA,TRBJ2-2,NA,CASGSGHVNTGELFF,TGTGCCAGCGGTTCGGGACACGTAAACACCGGGGAGCTGTTTTTT
TRBV7-9,NA,TRBJ2-3,NA,CASSLGGQGVTDTQYF,TGTGCCAGCAGCTTAGGGGGGCAGGGAGTCACAGATACGCAGTATTTT
TRBV7-7,once,TRBJ2-5,NA,CASSFRAGRETQYF,TGTGCCAGCAGCTTCAGGGCGGGGAGGGAGACCCAGTACTTC
TRBV11-2,NA,TRBJ2-2,NA,CASSDSAGGLFF,TGTGCCAGCAGTGATTCCGCCGGGGGGCTGTTTTTT
TRBV6-1,few,TRBJ2-3,NA,CASSEAVRIGTDTQYF,TGTGCCAGCAGTGAAGCTGTCCGGATCGGGACAGATACGCAGTATTTT
TRBV14,once,TRBJ2-1,NA,CASSLQILNNEQFF,TGTGCCAGCAGCCTACAGATCCTTAATAATGAGCAGTTCTTC
TRBV6-5,NA,TRBJ1-1,NA,CASSEQGTEAFF,TGTGCCAGCAGCGAACAGGGTACTGAAGCTTTCTTT
TRBV5-1,NA,TRBJ2-6,NA,CASSLASGSLGANVLTF,TGCGCCAGCAGCTTGGCGTCAGGGTCCTTGGGGGCCAACGTCCTGACTTTC
TRBV11-2,NA,TRBJ2-7,TRBD2,CASSLRGDYEQYF,TGTGCCAGCAGCCTACGGGGGGACTACGAGCAGTACTTC
TRBV5-8,few,TRBJ1-1,NA,CASSFGDKNTEAFF,TGTGCCAGCAGCTTCGGGGACAAGAACACTGAAGCTTTCTTT
TRBV11-2,NA,TRBJ2-7,TRBD1,CASSYRTGHSYEQYF,TGTGCCAGCAGTTACCGGACAGGTCACTCCTACGAGCAGTACTTC
TRBV7-9,NA,TRBJ1-4,TRBD1,CASSLGQGLNEKLFF,TGTGCCAGCAGCTTGGGACAGGGTCTTAATGAAAAACTGTTTTTT
TRBV2,NA,TRBJ2-1,TRBD2,CASSDGTSFEQFF,TGTGCCAGCAGTGACGGGACTAGTTTTGAGCAGTTCTTC
TRBV12-5,NA,TRBJ2-3,TRBD2,CASGLVLSGGAPTDTQYF,TGTGCTAGTGGTTTGGTACTAAGCGGGGGGGCCCCCACAGATACGCAGTATTTT
TRBV5-6,NA,TRBJ2-7,TRBD1,CASSFLTGTGQYEQYF,TGTGCCAGCAGTTTCCTCACCGGGACAGGGCAGTACGAGCAGTACTTC